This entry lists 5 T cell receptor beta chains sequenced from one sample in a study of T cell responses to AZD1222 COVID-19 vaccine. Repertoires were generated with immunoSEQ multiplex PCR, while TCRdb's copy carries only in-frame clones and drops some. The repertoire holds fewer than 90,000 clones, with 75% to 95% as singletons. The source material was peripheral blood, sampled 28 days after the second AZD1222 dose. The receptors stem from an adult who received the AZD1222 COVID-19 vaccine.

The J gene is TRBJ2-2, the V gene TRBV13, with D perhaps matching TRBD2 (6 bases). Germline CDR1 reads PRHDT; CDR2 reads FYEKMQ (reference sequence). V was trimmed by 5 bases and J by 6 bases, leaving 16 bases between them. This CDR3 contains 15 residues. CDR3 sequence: CASSPWGVTPGELFF. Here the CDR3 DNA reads TGTGCCAGCAGCCCCTGGGGGGTGACGCCCGGGGAGCTGTTTTTT.

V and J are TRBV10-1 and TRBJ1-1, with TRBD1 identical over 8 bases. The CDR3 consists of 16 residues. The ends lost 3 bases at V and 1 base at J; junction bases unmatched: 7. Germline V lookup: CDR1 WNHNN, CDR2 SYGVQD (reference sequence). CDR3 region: CASSDRQGPKNTEAFF. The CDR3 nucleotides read TGCGCCAGCAGTGACCGACAGGGGCCGAAGAACACTGAAGCTTTCTTT.

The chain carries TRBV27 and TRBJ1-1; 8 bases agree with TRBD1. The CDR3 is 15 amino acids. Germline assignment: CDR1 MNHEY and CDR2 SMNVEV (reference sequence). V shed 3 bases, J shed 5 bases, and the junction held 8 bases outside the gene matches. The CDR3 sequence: CASSFKDRDGTEAFF. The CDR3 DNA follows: TGTGCCAGCAGTTTTAAGGACAGGGATGGGACTGAAGCTTTCTTT.

The chain's CDR3 is CAWSVQRGAPLLGNQPQHF. The CDR3 DNA sequence: TGTGCCTGGAGTGTACAACGGGGGGCTCCCTTACTGGGCAATCAGCCCCAGCATTTT. The V call is TRBV30, the J call TRBJ1-5; D perhaps matches TRBD1 (6 bases). The CDR3 has 19 amino acids. Germline V CDR1 and CDR2: GTSNPN, SVGIG (reference sequence). Trimming removed 0 bases from V and 2 bases from J, with 23 bases in between.

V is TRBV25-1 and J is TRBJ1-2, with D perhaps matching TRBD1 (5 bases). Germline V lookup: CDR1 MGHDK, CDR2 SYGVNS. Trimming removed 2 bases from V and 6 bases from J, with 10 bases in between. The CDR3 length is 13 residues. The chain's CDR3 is CASSEIGGDGYTF. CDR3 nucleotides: TGTGCCAGCAGTGAAATCGGAGGGGATGGCTACACCTTC.